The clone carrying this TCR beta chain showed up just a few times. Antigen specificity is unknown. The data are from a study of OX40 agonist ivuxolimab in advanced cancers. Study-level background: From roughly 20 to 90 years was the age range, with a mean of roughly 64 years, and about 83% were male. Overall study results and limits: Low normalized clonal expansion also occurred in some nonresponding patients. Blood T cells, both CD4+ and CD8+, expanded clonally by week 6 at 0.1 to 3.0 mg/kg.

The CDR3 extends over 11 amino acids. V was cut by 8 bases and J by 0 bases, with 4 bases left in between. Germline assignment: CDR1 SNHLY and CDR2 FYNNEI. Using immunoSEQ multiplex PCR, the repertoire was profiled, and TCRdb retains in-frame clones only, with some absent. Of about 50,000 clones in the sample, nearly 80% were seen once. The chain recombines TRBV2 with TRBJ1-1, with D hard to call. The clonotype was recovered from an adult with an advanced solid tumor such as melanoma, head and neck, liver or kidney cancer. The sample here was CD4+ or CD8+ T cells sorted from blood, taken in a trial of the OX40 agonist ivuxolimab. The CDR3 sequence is CASRLNTEAFF. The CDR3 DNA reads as TGTGCCAGCCGGTTGAACACTGAAGCTTTCTTT.